The present T cell receptor (beta chain) was sequenced within a study of T cells in Graves' hyperthyroidism and ophthalmopathy. Deletions cut 8 bases from V and 1 base from J, with 18 bases between. Germline V gene lookup returns CDR1 MDHEN and CDR2 SYDVKM. The CDR3 extends over 15 amino acids. Using RNA transcripts as the source, TCR beta CDR3 regions were amplified. TCR CDR3 underwent first-round RT-PCR with the HTBI primer set. A single record per CDR3 protein comes from TCRdb applying MiXCR to the multiplex PCR reads. The profile shows about 110,000 distinct CDR3 sequences, 15% to 20% of them singletons. When ophthalmopathy did not progress within 18 months, Graves' hyperthyroidism was considered stable. Patients were excluded because of uncontrolled infection, other autoimmune disease, pregnancy or lactation. This clonotype was seen ten or more times.

The chain uses TRBV28 and TRBJ2-7, with D perhaps TRBD2 (5 bases). This clonotype originated in a woman between 45 and 60 years old with Graves' hyperthyroidism. Input material: blood. In DNA, the CDR3 is TGTGCCAGCCTCCCGGCGGGTGGGATTTCCTACGAGCAGTACTTC. Amino acids: CASLPAGGISYEQYF.